These 2 T cell receptor beta chains were all obtained from the same sample, sequenced in a study of T cells in localized non-small cell lung cancer. TCRdb's table, derived via immunoSEQ multiplex PCR, lists solely in-frame clones and lacks some. This sample has approximately 45,000 clones; about 86% occur once, and the top ten carry 2% to 3%. This specimen consisted of PBMCs, obtained before any cancer treatment. These receptors originate from a man aged 35 to 69 with stage II lung adenocarcinoma.

CDR3 in amino acids: CASSPPGAGETQYF. The CDR3 nucleotides are TGTGCCAGCAGCCCCCCGGGCGCCGGGGAGACCCAGTACTTC. The chain uses TRBV7-6 and TRBJ2-5, with D hard to call. The V end lost 5 bases, the J end lost 5 bases, and 15 bases lay between the germline ends. The CDR3 loop spans 14 amino acids. Per the germline V gene, CDR1 is SGHVS and CDR2 is FNYEAQ. Based on the CDR3 plus reference TRBV7-6 and TRBJ2-5, the full variable domain is GAGVSQSPRYKVTKRGQDVALRCDPISGHVSLYWYRQALGQGPEFLTYFNYEAQQDKSGLPNDRFSAERPEGSISTLTIQRTEQRDSAMYRCASSPPGAGETQYFGPGTRLLVL.

This chain connects TRBV10-2 to TRBJ1-6, with D possibly matching TRBD1 (6 bases). CDR3 length: 15 amino acids. Germline CDR1 is WSHSY and CDR2 is SAAADI. The germline V and J ends were trimmed by 2 bases and 4 bases, with 9 bases remaining between them. DNA of the CDR3: TGCGCCAGCAGTGAGACGACAGGTTATAATTCACCCCTCCACTTT. Translation: CASSETTGYNSPLHF.